Following are 8 T cell receptor beta chains from one sample sequenced in a study of T cell responses to AZD1222 COVID-19 vaccine. The table came from immunoSEQ multiplex PCR; TCRdb's copy has only in-frame clones and leaves some out. The sample lists approximately 110,000 clones; about 93% were seen once. The sequenced sample was peripheral blood, obtained on day 0 of AZD1222 vaccination. All receptors come from an adult in good health.

The chain has TRBV29-1 and TRBJ2-3, with no clear D. The V and J ends lost 1 base and 7 bases respectively, with 12 bases between them. The CDR3 runs 13 residues. Germline V gives CDR1 SQVTM, CDR2 ANQGSEA. The CDR3 loop reads CSVEARLLNTQYF. CDR3 nucleotide sequence: TGCAGCGTTGAAGCCCGCCTACTGAATACGCAGTATTTT.

The table lists this clone with a few counts. V is TRBV9 and J is TRBJ2-1, with 12 bases identical to TRBD2. The trim removed 3 bases at V and 0 bases at J, leaving 7 bases unmatched. Germline-derived CDR1 and CDR2 are SGDLS and YYNGEE. The CDR3 length is 18 residues. CDR3 DNA sequence: TGTGCCAGCAGCGGAGGACTAGCGGGGATAGACTCCTACAATGAGCAGTTCTTC. Translating it yields CASSGGLAGIDSYNEQFF. The whole variable domain, remainder taken from reference TRBV9 and TRBJ2-1, is DSGVTQTPKHLITATGQRVTLRCSPRSGDLSVYWYQQSLDQGLQFLIQYYNGEERAKGNILERFSAQQFPDLHSELNLSSLELGDSALYFCASSGGLAGIDSYNEQFFGPGTRLTVL.

The sample holds a few counts of this clone. The CDR3 DNA reads as TGTGCCAGCAGCTCCCAGCTGGGCGGTAAAGAGCAGTTCTTC. This gives the protein CASSSQLGGKEQFF. The chain combines TRBV11-2 with TRBJ2-1; no firm D call. The CDR3 runs to 14 residues. The germline gives CDR1 SGHAT, CDR2 FQNNGV. V was shortened by 4 bases and J by 10 bases, with 17 bases between the two germline ends.

The V and J genes are TRBV7-2 and TRBJ2-7; 7 nucleotides match TRBD1. Germline CDR1 and CDR2: SGHTA and FQGNSA. Unmatched junction bases numbered 9, after V lost 2 bases and J lost 5 bases. The CDR3 runs 15 residues. CDR3 nucleotides: TGTGCCAGCAGCTTAAGGGGGCTTCCGGAAAACGAGCAGTACTTC. Translating gives CASSLRGLPENEQYF. Drawing the rest from reference TRBV7-2 and TRBJ2-7, the complete variable domain is GAGVSQSPSNKVTEKGKDVELRCDPISGHTALYWYRQSLGQGLEFLIYFQGNSAPDKSGLPSDRFSAERTGGSVSTLTIQRTQQEDSAVYLCASSLRGLPENEQYFGPGTRLTVT.

This CDR3 reads CASSYSSGPYGYTF. The CDR3, as DNA: TGTGCCAGCAGTTACTCTTCGGGACCCTATGGCTACACCTTC. V gene TRBV6-5 combines with J gene TRBJ1-2; D perhaps matches TRBD1 (5 bases). Germline V gene lookup returns CDR1 MNHEY and CDR2 SVGAGI. V lost 0 bases, J lost 4 bases, and 9 bases lay in between. The CDR3 totals 14 residues.

CDR3 in amino acids: CASSQRRGRISYNEQFF. CDR3 in DNA: TGTGCCAGCAGCCAACGCCGCGGGAGGATCTCCTACAATGAGCAGTTCTTC. The V gene is TRBV3-1 (or the pseudogene TRBV3-2), the J gene TRBJ2-1, with 8 bases fitting TRBD2. Trimming removed 2 bases from V and 0 bases from J; junction bases left unmatched: 6. CDR3 size: 17 residues. The germline V gene has CDR1 LGHDT and CDR2 YNNKEL (reference sequence).

J is TRBJ2-5 and V is TRBV9, with TRBD1 as a possible D gene (6 bases). Trimming cost V 3 bases and J 9 bases, with 24 bases left between them. Germline values: CDR1 SGDLS, CDR2 YYNGEE. The CDR3 is 16 residues long. CDR3 loop: CASSALDRTIGGAQYF. In DNA form, the CDR3 reads TGTGCCAGCAGCGCCTTAGACAGGACCATAGGTGGGGCCCAGTACTTC.

The chain combines TRBV10-3 with TRBJ1-1; 8 bases line up with TRBD1. Germline V gene sequence: CDR1 ENHRY, CDR2 SYGVKD. The CDR3 extends over 15 amino acids. Losses at the gene ends were 6 bases for V and 2 bases for J; bases not matched to a gene: 8. CDR3 DNA sequence: TGTGCCATCAGGGCGACAGGGGACGTAAACACTGAAGCTTTCTTT. Translation gives CAIRATGDVNTEAFF.